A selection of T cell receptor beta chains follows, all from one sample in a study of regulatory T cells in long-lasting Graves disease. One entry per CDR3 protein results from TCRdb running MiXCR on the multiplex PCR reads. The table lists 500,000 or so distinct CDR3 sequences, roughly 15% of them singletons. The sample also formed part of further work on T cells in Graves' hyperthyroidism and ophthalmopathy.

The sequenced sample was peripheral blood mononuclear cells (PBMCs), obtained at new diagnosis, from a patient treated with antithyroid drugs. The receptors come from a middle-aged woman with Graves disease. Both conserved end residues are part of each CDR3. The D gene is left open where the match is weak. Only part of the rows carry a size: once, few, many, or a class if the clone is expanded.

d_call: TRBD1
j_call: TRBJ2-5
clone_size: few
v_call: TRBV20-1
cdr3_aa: CSARDDREETQYF

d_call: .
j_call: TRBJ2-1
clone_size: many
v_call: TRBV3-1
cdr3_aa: CASSLSSTGSNEQFF

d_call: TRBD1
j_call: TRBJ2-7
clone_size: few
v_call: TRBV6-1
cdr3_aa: CASSIGDSDDEQYF

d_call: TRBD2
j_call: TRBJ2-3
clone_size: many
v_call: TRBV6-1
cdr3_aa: CASSRGLAGGNTQYF

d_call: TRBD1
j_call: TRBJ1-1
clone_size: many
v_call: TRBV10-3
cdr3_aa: CASRGTGHDTEAFF

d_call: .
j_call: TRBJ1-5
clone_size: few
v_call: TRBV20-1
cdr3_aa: CSAREGGGDYQPQHF

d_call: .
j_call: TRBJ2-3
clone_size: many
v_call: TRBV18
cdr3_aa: CASSLLEGSTDTQYF

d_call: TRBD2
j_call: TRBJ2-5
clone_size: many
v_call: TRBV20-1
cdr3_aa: CSAYRGVAQETQYF

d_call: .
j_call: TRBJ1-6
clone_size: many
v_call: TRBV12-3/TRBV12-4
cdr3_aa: CASLDSLGSPLHF

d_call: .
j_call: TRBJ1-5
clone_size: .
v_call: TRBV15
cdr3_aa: CATSLRDMGNQPQHF

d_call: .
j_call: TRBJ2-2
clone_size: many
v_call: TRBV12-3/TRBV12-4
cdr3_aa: CASSPEGRGNTGELFF

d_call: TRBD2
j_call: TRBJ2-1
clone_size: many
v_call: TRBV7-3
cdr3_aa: CASSPIPRGDYNEQFF

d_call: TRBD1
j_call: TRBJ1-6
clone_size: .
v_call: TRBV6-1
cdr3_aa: CASSELRGPNSPLHF

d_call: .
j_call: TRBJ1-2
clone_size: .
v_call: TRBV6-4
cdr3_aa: CASSDGRESSGYTF

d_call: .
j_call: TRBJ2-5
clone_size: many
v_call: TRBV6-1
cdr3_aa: CASTAQGGGRETQYF

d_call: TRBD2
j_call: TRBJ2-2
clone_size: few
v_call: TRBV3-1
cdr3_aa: CASSPTGTITGELFF

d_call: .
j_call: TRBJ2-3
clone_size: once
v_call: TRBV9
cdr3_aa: CASSVVGGGTGTQYF

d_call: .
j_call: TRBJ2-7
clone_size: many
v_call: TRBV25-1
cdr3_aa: CASSSYLQGAEQYF

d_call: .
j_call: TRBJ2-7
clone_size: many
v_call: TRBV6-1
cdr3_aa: CASSEAGGHLNYEQYF

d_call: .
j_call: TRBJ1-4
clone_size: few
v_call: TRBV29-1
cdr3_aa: CSGTANEKLFF

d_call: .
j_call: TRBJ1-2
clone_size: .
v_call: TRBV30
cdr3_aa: CAWDGGGIGYTF

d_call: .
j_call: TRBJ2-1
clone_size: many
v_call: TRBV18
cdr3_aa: CASSHRDDEQFF

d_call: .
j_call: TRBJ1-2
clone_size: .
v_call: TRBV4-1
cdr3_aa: CASSQEGSEANYGYTF

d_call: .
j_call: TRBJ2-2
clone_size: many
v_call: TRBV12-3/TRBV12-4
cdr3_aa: CASSPSSRVGNTGELFF

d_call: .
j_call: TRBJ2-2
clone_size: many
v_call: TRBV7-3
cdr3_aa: CASSRTGGQYTGELFF

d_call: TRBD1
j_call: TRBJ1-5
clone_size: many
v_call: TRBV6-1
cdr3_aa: CASSTRQGHNSNQPQHF

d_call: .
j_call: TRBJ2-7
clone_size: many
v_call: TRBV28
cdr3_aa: CASRGGPTYYEQYF

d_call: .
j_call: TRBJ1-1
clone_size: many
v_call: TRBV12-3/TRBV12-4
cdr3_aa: CASSRTIGTEAFF

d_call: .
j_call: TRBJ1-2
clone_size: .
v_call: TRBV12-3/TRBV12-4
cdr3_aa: CASSSVGGLIYGYTF

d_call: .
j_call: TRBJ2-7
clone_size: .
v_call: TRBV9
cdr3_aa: CASSAEYGLEQYF

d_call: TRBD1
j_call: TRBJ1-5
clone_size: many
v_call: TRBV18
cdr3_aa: CASSPGTGLNQPQHF

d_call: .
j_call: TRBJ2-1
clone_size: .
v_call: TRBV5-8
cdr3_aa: CASSLAGPANEQFF

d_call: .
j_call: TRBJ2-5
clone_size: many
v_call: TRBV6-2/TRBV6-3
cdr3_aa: CASSDLVGREETQYF

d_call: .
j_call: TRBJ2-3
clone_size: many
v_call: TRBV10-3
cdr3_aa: CAISDRDTQYF

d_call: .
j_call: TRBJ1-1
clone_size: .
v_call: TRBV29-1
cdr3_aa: CSGGSLAGVNTEAFF

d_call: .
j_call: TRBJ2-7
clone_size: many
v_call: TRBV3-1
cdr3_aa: CASSQERGTLYEQYF

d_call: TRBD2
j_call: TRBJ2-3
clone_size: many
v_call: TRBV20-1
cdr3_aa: CSAPLTSGGRTDTQYF

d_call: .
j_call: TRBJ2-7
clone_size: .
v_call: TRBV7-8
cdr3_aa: CASSHSGGEQYF

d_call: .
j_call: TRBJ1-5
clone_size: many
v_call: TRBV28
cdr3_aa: CASLWSGGDNQPQHF

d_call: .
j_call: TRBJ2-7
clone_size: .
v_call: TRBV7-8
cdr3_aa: CVSFPLSSVYEQYF

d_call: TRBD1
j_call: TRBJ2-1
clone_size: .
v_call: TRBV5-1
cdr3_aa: CASSLLVGQGANEQFF

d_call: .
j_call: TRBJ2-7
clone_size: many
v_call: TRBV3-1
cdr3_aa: CASSQVFGGPIYEQYF

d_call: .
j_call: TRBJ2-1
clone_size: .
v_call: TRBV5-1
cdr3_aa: CASSLYGDWTNEQFF

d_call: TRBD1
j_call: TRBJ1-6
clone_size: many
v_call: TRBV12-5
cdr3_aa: CASGSGTENSPLHF

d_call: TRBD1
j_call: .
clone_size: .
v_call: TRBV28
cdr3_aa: CASSYIPGGSAFF